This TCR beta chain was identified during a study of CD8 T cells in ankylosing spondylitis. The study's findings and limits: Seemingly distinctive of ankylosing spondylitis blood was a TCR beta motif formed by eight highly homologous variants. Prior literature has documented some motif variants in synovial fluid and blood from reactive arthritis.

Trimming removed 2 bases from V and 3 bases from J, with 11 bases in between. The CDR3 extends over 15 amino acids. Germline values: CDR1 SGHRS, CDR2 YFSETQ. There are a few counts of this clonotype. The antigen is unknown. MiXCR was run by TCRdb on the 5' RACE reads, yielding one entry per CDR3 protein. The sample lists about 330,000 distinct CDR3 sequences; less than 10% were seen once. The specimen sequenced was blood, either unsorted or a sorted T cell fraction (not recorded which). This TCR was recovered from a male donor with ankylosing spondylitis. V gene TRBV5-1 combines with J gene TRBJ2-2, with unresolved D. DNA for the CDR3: TGCGCCAGCAGCTTTAATCCTGTGGACACCGGGGAGCTGTTTTTT. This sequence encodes CASSFNPVDTGELFF.